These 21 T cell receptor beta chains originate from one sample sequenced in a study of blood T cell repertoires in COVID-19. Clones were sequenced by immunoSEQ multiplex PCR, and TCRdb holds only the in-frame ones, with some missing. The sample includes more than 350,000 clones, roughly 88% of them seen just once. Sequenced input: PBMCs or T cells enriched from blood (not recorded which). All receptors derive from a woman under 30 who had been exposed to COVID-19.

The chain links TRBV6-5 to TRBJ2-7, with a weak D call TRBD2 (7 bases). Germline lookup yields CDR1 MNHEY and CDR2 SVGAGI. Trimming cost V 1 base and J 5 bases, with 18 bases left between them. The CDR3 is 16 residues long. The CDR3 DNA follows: TGTGCCAGCAGTTACTTGGGGGGGGCGAGGGGTGACGAGCAGTACTTC. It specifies CASSYLGGARGDEQYF.

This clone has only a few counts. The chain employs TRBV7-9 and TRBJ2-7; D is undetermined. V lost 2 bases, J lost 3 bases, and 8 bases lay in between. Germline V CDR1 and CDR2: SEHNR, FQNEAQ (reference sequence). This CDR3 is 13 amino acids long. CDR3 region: CASSLNGGYEQYF. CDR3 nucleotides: TGTGCCAGCAGCTTAAACGGTGGCTACGAGCAGTACTTC.

CDR3 nucleotides: TGTGCCAGCCGAGGATTTGATGCCGGGACAAATAAAATCGTCGTTAATGAAAAACTGTTTTTT. It encodes CASRGFDAGTNKIVVNEKLFF. The chain uses TRBV2 and TRBJ1-4, with D tentatively TRBD1 (6 bases). This CDR3 contains 21 residues. The V gene's germline CDR1 is SNHLY and CDR2 FYNNEI. The germline V and J ends were trimmed by 8 bases and 4 bases, with 35 bases remaining between them.

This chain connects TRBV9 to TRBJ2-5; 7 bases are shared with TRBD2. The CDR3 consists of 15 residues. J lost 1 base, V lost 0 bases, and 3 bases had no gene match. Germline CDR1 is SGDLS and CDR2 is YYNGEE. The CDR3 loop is CASSVVGRVQETQYF. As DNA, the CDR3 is TGTGCCAGCAGCGTAGTAGGGAGGGTCCAAGAGACCCAGTACTTC.

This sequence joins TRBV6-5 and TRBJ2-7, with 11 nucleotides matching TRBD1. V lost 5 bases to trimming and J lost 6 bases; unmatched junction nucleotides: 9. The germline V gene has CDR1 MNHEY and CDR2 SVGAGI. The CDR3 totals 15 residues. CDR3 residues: CASSHGTGGPGEQYF. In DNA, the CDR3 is TGTGCCAGCAGTCACGGGACAGGGGGTCCAGGCGAGCAGTACTTC.

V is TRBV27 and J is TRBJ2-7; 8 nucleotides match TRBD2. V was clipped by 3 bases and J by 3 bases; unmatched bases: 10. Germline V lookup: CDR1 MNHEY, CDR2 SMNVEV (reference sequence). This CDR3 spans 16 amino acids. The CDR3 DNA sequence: TGTGCCAGCAGTTTGGCACTAGCGGCTTTAGGCTACGAGCAGTACTTC. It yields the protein CASSLALAALGYEQYF.

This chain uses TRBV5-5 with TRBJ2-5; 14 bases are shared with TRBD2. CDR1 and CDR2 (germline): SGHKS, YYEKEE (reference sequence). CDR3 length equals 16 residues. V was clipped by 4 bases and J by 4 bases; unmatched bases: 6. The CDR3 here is CASSPGLAGGRETQYF. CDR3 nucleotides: TGTGCCAGCAGCCCAGGACTAGCGGGGGGACGAGAGACCCAGTACTTC.

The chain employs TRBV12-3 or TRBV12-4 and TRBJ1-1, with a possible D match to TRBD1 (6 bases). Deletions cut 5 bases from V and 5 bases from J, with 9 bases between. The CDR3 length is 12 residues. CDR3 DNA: TGTGCCAGCAGTGCCGGACAGACTGAAGCTTTCTTT. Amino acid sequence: CASSAGQTEAFF.

The CDR3 DNA is TGCAGCGTTGGTGGTCCAGGGGCGAATGAAAAACTGTTTTTT. Its translation: CSVGGPGANEKLFF. The chain is built from TRBV29-1 and TRBJ1-4; D perhaps matches TRBD1 (6 bases). Trimming removed 4 bases at V and 5 bases at J, with 14 bases between. Germline-derived CDR1 and CDR2 are SQVTM and ANQGSEA. The CDR3 has 14 residues.

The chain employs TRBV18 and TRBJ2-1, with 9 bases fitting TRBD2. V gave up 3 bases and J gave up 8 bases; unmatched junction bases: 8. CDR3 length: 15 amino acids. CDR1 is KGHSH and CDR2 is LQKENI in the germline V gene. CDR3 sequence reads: CASSPYAGGPYEQFF. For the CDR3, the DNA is TGTGCCAGCTCACCCTACGCGGGAGGGCCCTATGAGCAGTTCTTC. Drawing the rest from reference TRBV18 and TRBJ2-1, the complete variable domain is NAGVMQNPRHLVRRRGQEARLRCSPMKGHSHVYWYRQLPEEGLKFMVYLQKENIIDESGMPKERFSAEFPKEGPSILRIQQVVRGDSAAYFCASSPYAGGPYEQFFGPGTRLTVL.

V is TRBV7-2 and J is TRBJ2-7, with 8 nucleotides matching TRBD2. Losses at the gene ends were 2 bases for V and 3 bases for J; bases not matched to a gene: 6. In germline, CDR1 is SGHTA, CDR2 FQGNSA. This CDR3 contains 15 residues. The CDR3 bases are TGTGCCAGCAGCTTAAACGGCGGGGGGATCTACGAGCAGTACTTC. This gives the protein CASSLNGGGIYEQYF.

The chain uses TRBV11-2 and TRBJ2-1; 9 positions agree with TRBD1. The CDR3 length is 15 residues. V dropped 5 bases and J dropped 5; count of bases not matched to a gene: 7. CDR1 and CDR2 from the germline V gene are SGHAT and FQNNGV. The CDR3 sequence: CASSPGTGLNNEQFF. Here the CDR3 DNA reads TGTGCCAGCAGCCCCGGGACAGGGCTCAACAATGAGCAGTTCTTC. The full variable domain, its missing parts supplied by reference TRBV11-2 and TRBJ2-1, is EAGVAQSPRYKIIEKRQSVAFWCNPISGHATLYWYQQILGQGPKLLIQFQNNGVVDDSQLPKDRFSAERLKGVDSTLKIQPAKLEDSAVYLCASSPGTGLNNEQFFGPGTRLTVL.

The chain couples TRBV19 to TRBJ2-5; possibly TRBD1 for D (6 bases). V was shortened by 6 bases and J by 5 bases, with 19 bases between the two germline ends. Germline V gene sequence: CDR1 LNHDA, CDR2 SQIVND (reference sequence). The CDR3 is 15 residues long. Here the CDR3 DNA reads TGTGCCAGTAGACGCTTCGGGACAAAGGAGGAGACCCAGTACTTC. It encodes CASRRFGTKEETQYF.

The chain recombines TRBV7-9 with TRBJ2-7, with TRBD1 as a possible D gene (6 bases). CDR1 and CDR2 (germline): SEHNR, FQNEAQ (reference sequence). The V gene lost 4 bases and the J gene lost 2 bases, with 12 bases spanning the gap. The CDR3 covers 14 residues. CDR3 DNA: TGTGCCAGCAGCTCCGGGACACTGACCTACGAGCAGTACTTC. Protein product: CASSSGTLTYEQYF.

This CDR3 is CATPRQGIGGYTF. CDR3 coding DNA: TGTGCCACCCCGAGGCAGGGGATCGGAGGCTACACCTTC. V gene TRBV28 combines with J gene TRBJ1-2; D possibly corresponds to TRBD1 (6 bases). The V gene's germline CDR1 is MDHEN and CDR2 SYDVKM. V dropped 10 bases and J dropped 8 bases, with 20 bases sitting between them. This CDR3 has 13 residues.

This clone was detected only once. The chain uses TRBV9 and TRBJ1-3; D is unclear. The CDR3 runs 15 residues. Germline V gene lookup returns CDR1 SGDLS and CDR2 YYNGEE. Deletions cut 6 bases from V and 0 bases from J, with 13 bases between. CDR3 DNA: TGTGCCAGCAACTCAGGCTCTTTCTCTGGAAACACCATATATTTT. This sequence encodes CASNSGSFSGNTIYF.

CDR3 in amino acids: CASSFRRGAGEQYF. CDR3 DNA sequence: TGTGCCAGCAGCTTCAGGCGGGGGGCGGGCGAGCAGTACTTC. This chain uses TRBV7-2 with TRBJ2-7, with TRBD2 matching over 8 bases. The CDR3 runs to 14 residues. Germline CDR1 and CDR2: SGHTA and FQGNSA. The V gene end was trimmed by 3 bases and the J gene end by 6 bases; junction bases not matched to a gene: 7.

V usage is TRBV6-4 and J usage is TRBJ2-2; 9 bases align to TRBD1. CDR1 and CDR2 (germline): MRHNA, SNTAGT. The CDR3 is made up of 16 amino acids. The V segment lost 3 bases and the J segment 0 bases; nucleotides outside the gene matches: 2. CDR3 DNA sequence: TGTGCCAGCAGTGAGGACAGGGGACCGAACACCGGGGAGCTGTTTTTT. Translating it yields CASSEDRGPNTGELFF.

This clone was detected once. The CDR3 nucleotides read TGTGCCAGCAGGGAACCTCCGACAGGGGGCATGTCGGACACTGAAGCTTTCTTT. This codes for CASREPPTGGMSDTEAFF. J is TRBJ1-1 and V is TRBV6-4, with 10 bases that match TRBD1. Unmatched junction bases numbered 16, after V lost 6 bases and J lost 3 bases. This CDR3 is built from 18 residues. Germline V gene lookup returns CDR1 MRHNA and CDR2 SNTAGT.

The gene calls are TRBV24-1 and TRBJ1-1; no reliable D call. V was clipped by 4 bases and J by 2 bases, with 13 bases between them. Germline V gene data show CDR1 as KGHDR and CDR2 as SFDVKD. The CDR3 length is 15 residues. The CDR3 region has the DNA TGTGCCACCAGTGACCCGTCGGGAGGTAACACTGAAGCTTTCTTT. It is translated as CATSDPSGGNTEAFF.

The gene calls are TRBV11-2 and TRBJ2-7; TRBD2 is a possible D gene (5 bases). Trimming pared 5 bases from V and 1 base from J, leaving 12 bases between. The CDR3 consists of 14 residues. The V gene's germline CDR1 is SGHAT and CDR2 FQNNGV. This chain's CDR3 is CASSPRRGSYEQYF. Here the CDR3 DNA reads TGTGCCAGCAGCCCCCGACGGGGATCCTACGAGCAGTACTTC.